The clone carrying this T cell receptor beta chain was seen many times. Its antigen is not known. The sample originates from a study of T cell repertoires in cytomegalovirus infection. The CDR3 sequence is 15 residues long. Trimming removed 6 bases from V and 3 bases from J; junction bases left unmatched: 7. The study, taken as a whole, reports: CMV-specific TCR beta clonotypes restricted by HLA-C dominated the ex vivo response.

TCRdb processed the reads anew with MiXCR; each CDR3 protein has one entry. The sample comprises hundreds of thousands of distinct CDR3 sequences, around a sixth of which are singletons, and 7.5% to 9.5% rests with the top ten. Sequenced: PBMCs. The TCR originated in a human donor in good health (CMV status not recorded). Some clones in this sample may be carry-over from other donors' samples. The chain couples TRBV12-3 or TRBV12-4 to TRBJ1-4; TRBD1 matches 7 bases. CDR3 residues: CASRPQGVSNEKLFF. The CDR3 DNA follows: TGTGCCAGCAGACCCCAGGGGGTATCTAATGAAAAACTGTTTTTT.